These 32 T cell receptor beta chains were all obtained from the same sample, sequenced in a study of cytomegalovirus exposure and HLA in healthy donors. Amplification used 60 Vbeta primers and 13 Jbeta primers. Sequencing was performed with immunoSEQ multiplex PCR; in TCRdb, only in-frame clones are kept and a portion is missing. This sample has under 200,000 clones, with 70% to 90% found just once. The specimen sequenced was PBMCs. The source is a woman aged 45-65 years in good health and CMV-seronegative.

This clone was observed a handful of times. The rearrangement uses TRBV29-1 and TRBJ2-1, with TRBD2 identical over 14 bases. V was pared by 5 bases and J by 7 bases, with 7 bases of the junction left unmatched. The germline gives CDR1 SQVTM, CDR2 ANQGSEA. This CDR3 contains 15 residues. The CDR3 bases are TGCAGCGTTTTTAAAGGGACTAGCGGGAGAAATGAGCAGTTCTTC. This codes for CSVFKGTSGRNEQFF.

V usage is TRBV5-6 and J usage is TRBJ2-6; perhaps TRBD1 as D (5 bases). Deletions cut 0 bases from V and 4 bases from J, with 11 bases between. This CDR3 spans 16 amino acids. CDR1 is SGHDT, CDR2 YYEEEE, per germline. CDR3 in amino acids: CASSLEGAEGANVLTF. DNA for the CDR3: TGTGCCAGCAGCTTGGAAGGGGCGGAAGGGGCCAACGTCCTGACTTTC.

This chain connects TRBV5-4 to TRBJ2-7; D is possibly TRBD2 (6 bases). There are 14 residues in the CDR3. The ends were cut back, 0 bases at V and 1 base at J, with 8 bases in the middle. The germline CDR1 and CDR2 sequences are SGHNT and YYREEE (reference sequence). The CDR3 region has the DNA TGTGCCAGCAGCTTGGAGGCGGGGTCCTACGAGCAGTACTTC. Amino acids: CASSLEAGSYEQYF.

DNA of the CDR3: TGTGCCAGCAGCGGAAGCGGGAGCAACTACAATGAGCAGTTCTTC. Its translation: CASSGSGSNYNEQFF. V is TRBV5-8 and J is TRBJ2-1; 8 nucleotides agree with TRBD2. CDR3 length equals 15 residues. J was trimmed by 3 bases and V by 4 bases; bases with no gene match: 6. Germline V gene data show CDR1 as SGHTS and CDR2 as YDEGEE. Looking up the rest from reference TRBV5-8 and TRBJ2-1 gives the full variable domain: EAGVTQSPTHLIKTRGQQATLRCSPISGHTSVYWYQQALGLGLQFLLWYDEGEERNRGNFPPRFSGRQFPNYSSELNVNALELEDSALYLCASSGSGSNYNEQFFGPGTRLTVL.

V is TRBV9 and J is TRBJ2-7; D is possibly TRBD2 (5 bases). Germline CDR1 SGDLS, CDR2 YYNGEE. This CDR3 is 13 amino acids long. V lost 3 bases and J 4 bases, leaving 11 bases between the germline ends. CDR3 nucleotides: TGTGCCAGCAGCGACGGGCGCGGGTACGAGCAGTACTTC. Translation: CASSDGRGYEQYF.

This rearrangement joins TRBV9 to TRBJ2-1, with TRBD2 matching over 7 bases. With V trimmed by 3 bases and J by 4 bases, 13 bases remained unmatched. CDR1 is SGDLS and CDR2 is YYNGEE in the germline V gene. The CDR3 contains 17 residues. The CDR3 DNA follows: TGTGCCAGCAGCGGCGCCATGGGGAGGGAGGGATACAATGAGCAGTTCTTC. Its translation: CASSGAMGREGYNEQFF.

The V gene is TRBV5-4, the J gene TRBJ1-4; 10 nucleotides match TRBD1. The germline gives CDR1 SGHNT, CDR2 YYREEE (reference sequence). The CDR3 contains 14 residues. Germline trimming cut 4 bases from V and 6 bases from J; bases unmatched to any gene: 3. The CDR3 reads CASSQDRGYEKLFF. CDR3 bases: TGTGCCAGCAGCCAGGACAGGGGGTATGAAAAACTGTTTTTT. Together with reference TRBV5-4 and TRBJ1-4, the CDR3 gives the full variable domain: ETGVTQSPTHLIKTRGQQVTLRCSSQSGHNTVSWYQQALGQGPQFIFQYYREEENGRGNFPPRFSGLQFPNYSSELNVNALELDDSALYLCASSQDRGYEKLFFGSGTQLSVL.

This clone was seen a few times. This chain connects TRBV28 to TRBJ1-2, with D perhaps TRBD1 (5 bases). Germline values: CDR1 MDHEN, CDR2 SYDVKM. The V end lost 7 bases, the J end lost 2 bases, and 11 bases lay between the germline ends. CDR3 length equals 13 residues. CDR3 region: CASTSGLNYGYTF. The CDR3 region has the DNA TGTGCCAGCACCTCGGGACTGAACTATGGCTACACCTTC.

The CDR3 loop reads CASSLVGDHEQFF. The CDR3 region has the DNA TGCGCCAGCAGCTTGGTCGGGGATCATGAGCAGTTCTTC. J is TRBJ2-1 and V is TRBV5-1, with a possible D match to TRBD2 (5 bases). V was trimmed by 0 bases and J by 8 bases, leaving 9 bases between them. The CDR3 has 13 amino acids. The germline V gene has CDR1 SGHRS and CDR2 YFSETQ. Looking up the rest from reference TRBV5-1 and TRBJ2-1 gives the full variable domain: KAGVTQTPRYLIKTRGQQVTLSCSPISGHRSVSWYQQTPGQGLQFLFEYFSETQRNKGNFPGRFSGRQFSNSRSEMNVSTLELGDSALYLCASSLVGDHEQFFGPGTRLTVL.

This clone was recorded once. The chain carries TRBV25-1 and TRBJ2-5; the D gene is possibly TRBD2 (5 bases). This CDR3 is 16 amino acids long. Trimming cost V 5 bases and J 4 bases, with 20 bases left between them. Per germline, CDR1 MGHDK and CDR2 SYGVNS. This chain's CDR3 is CASSSGSTSRGETQYF. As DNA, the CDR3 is TGTGCCAGCAGTTCCGGTTCGACTTCCCGGGGAGAGACCCAGTACTTC.

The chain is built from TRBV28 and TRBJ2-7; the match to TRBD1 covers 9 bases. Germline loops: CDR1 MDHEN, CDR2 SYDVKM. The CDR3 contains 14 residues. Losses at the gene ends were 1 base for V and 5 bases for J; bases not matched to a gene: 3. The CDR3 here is CASSLSGTGNEQYF. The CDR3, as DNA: TGTGCCAGCAGTTTATCCGGGACAGGGAACGAGCAGTACTTC.

This CDR3 is CASSEGTGSYEQYF. CDR3 DNA sequence: TGTGCCAGCAGCGAGGGGACAGGGTCCTACGAGCAGTACTTC. The chain uses TRBV7-7 and TRBJ2-7; 9 bases fit TRBD1. CDR3 size: 14 residues. The germline V gene encodes CDR1 SSHAT and CDR2 FNYEAQ (reference sequence). J gave up 1 base and V 5 bases, and 3 bases lay outside the gene matches.

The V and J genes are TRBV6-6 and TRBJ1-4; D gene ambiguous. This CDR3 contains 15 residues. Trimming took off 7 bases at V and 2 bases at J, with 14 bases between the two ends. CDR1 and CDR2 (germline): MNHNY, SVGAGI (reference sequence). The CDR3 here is CASTILGGTNEKLFF. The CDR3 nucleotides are TGTGCCAGCACCATATTAGGAGGGACTAATGAAAAACTGTTTTTT.

As DNA, the CDR3 is TGTGCCAGCAGCTCCCGACCAGGGACCCAGCATTTT. Residues: CASSSRPGTQHF. This rearrangement joins TRBV7-2 to TRBJ1-5; D perhaps matches TRBD1 (5 bases). This CDR3 comprises 12 residues. Germline V lookup: CDR1 SGHTA, CDR2 FQGNSA. V gave up 4 bases and J gave up 11 bases, with 12 bases separating them.

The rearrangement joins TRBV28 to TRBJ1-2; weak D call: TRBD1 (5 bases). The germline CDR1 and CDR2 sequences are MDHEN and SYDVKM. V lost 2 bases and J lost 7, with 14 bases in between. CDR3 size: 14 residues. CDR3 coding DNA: TGTGCCAGCAGTTTACAACAGGCAATGAGTGGCTACACCTTC. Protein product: CASSLQQAMSGYTF.

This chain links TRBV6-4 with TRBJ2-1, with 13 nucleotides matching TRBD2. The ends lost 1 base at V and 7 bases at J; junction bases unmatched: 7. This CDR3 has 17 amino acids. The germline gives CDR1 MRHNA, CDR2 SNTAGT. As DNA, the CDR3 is TGTGCCAGCAGTGACTTAACTAGCGGGAGGGCCAAGAATGAGCAGTTCTTC. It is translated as CASSDLTSGRAKNEQFF.

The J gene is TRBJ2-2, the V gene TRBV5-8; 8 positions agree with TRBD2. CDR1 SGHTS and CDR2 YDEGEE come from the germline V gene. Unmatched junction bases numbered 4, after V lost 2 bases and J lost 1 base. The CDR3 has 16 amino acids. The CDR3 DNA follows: TGTGCCAGCAGCTTAGGCGGGAGGCTGAACACCGGGGAGCTGTTTTTT. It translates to CASSLGGRLNTGELFF. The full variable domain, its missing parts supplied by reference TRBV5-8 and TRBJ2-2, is EAGVTQSPTHLIKTRGQQATLRCSPISGHTSVYWYQQALGLGLQFLLWYDEGEERNRGNFPPRFSGRQFPNYSSELNVNALELEDSALYLCASSLGGRLNTGELFFGEGSRLTVL.

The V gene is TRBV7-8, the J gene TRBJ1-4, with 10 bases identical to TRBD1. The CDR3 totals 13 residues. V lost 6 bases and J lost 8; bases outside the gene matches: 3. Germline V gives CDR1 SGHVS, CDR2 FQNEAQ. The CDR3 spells CASRRDRGEKLFF. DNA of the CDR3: TGTGCCAGCAGGCGGGACAGGGGCGAAAAACTGTTTTTT.

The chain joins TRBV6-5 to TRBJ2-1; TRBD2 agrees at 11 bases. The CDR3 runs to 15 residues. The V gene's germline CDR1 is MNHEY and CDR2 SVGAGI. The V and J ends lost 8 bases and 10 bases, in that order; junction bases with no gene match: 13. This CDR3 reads CASLRSGTSGLEQFF. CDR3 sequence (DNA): TGTGCCAGCCTTCGTTCCGGGACTAGCGGACTAGAGCAGTTCTTC.

The CDR3 protein is CASSLVGAGLAGYNEQFF. For the CDR3, the DNA is TGTGCCAGCAGCTTAGTAGGGGCCGGACTAGCGGGGTACAATGAGCAGTTCTTC. The chain has TRBV7-6 and TRBJ2-1; 12 nucleotides match TRBD2. The CDR3 runs 18 residues. Germline V gives CDR1 SGHVS, CDR2 FNYEAQ. Unmatched junction bases numbered 8, after V lost 1 base and J lost 4 bases.

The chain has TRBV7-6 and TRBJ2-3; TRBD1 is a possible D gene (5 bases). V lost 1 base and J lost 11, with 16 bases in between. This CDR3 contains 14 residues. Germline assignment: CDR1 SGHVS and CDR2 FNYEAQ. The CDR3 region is CASSLGGQLVKQYF. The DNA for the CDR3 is TGTGCCAGCAGCTTAGGGGGCCAGCTAGTAAAGCAGTATTTT. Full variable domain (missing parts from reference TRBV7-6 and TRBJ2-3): GAGVSQSPRYKVTKRGQDVALRCDPISGHVSLYWYRQALGQGPEFLTYFNYEAQQDKSGLPNDRFSAERPEGSISTLTIQRTEQRDSAMYRCASSLGGQLVKQYFGPGTRLTVL.

CDR3 sequence reads: CASSQESREGLNEQFF. CDR3 coding DNA: TGCGCCAGCAGCCAAGAATCGCGGGAGGGCCTCAATGAGCAGTTCTTC. The chain carries TRBV4-3 and TRBJ2-1, with 9 bases fitting TRBD2. The germline CDR1 and CDR2 sequences are LGHNA and YSLEER. There are 16 residues in the CDR3. Germline trimming cut 0 bases from V and 6 bases from J; bases unmatched to any gene: 6.

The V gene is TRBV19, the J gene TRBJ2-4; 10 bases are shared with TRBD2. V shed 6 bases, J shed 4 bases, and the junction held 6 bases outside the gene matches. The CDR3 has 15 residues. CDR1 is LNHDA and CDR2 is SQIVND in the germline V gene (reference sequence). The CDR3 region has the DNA TGTGCCAGTAGGTTACAAGCGGGAGGGAAAAACATTCAGTACTTC. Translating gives CASRLQAGGKNIQYF. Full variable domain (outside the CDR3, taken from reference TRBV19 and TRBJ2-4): DGGITQSPKYLFRKEGQNVTLSCEQNLNHDAMYWYRQDPGQGLRLIYYSQIVNDFQKGDIAEGYSVSREKKESFPLTVTSAQKNPTAFYLCASRLQAGGKNIQYFGAGTRLSVL.

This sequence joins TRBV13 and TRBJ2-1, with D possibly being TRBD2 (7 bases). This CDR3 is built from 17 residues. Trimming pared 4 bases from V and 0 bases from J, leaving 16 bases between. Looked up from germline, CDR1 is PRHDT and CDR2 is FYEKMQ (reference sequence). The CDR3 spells CASSWGGGGSSYNEQFF. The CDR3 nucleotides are TGTGCCAGCAGCTGGGGAGGGGGGGGGAGCTCCTACAATGAGCAGTTCTTC. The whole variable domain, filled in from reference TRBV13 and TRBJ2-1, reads AAGVIQSPRHLIKEKRETATLKCYPIPRHDTVYWYQQGPGQDPQFLISFYEKMQSDKGSIPDRFSAQQFSDYHSELNMSSLELGDSALYFCASSWGGGGSSYNEQFFGPGTRLTVL.

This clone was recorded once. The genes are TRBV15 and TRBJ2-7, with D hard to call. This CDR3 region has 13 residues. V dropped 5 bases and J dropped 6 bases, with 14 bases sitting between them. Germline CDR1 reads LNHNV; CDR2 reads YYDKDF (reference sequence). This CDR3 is CATSAPGFIEQYF. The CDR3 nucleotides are TGTGCCACCAGCGCCCCGGGTTTCATCGAGCAGTACTTC.

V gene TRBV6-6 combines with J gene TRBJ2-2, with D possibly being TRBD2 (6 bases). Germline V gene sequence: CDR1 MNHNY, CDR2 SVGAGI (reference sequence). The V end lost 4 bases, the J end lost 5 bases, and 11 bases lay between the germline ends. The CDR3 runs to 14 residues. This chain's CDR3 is CASSSYGGTGELFF. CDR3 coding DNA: TGTGCCAGCAGTTCCTATGGAGGGACCGGGGAGCTGTTTTTT.

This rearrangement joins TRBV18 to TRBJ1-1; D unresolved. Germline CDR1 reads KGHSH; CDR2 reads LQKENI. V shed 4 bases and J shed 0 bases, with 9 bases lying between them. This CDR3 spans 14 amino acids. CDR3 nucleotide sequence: TGTGCCAGCTCACAGCAGGAACTGAACACTGAAGCTTTCTTT. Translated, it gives CASSQQELNTEAFF.

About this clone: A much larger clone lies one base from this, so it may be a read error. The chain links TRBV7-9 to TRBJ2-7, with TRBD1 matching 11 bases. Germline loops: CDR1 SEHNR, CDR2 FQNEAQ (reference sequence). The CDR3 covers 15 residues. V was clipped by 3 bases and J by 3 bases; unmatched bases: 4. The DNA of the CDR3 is TGTGCCAGCAGCTTTGTGGGACAGGGGGGCTACGAGCAGTACTTC. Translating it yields CASSFVGQGGYEQYF.

CDR3 sequence: CASSLTTGYEQYF. In DNA, the CDR3 is TGCGCCAGCAGCTTGACGACAGGCTACGAGCAGTACTTC. V usage is TRBV5-1 and J usage is TRBJ2-7, with D possibly TRBD1 on 6 matching bases. Germline V CDR1 and CDR2: SGHRS, YFSETQ. The CDR3 extends over 13 amino acids. Trimming removed 1 base from V and 3 bases from J, with 8 bases in between.

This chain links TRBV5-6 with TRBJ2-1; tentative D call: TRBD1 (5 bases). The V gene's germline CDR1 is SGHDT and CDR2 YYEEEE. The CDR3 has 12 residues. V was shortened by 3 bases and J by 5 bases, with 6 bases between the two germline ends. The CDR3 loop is CASSSQDNEQFF. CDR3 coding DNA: TGTGCCAGCAGCTCACAGGACAATGAGCAGTTCTTC. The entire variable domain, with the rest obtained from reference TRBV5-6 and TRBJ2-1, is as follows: DAGVTQSPTHLIKTRGQQVTLRCSPKSGHDTVSWYQQALGQGPQFIFQYYEEEERQRGNFPDRFSGHQFPNYSSELNVNALLLGDSALYLCASSSQDNEQFFGPGTRLTVL.

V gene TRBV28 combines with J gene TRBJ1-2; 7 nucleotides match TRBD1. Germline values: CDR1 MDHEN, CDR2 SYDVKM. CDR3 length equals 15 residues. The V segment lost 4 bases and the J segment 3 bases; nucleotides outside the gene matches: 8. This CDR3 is CASSSPTGIYYGYTF. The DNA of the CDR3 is TGTGCCAGCAGTTCCCCGACAGGGATATACTATGGCTACACCTTC.

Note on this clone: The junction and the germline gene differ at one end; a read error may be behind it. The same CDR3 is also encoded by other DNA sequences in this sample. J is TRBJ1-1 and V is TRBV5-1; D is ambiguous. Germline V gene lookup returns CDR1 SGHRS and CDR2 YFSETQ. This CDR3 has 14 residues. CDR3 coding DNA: TGCGCCAGCAGCTTGGATGCGGTGGAGACTGAAGCGTTCTTT. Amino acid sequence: CASSLDAVETEAFF.